This TCR beta chain emerged from a study of CD8 T cells in Susac syndrome. The authors reverse transcribed roughly 0.5 to 1 ug RNA with random hexamers. TCRdb itself ran the immunoSEQ multiplex PCR reads through MiXCR, one entry per CDR3 protein. Among 110,000 or so distinct CDR3 sequences, under 95% were seen once, and the ten largest hold about 0.12%. Note on this clonotype: The antigen remains unidentified.

CDR1 and CDR2 from the germline V gene are SGHTA and FQGTGA. Trimming removed 0 bases from V and 4 bases from J, with 9 bases in between. The CDR3 runs 14 residues. General study findings and limits: As the study acknowledged, the number of individuals in its TCR sequencing and HLA analysis was relatively small.

This rearrangement joins TRBV7-3 to TRBJ1-1; D perhaps matches TRBD1 (5 bases). The sequenced material came from CD8+ T cells from PBMCs. This clonotype originated in a human donor in good health. CDR3: CASSLTLGGTEAFF. The CDR3 DNA follows: TGTGCCAGCAGCTTAACTTTGGGGGGCACTGAAGCTTTCTTT.